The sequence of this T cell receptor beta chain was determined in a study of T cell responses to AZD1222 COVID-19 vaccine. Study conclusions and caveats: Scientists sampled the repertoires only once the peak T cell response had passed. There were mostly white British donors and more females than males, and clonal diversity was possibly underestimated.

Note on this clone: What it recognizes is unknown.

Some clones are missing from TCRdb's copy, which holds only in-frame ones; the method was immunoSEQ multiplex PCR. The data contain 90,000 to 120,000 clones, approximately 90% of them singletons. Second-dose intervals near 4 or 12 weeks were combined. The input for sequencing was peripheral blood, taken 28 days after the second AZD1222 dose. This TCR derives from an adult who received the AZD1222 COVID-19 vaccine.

The CDR3 here is CASSLGHGAKETQYF. Written as DNA, the CDR3 is TGCGCCAGCAGCTTAGGACATGGCGCGAAAGAGACCCAGTACTTC. The chain has TRBV5-1 and TRBJ2-5; perhaps TRBD1 as D (5 bases). V lost 2 bases and J lost 3, with 14 bases in between. The CDR3 is 15 amino acids. Germline V gene data show CDR1 as SGHRS and CDR2 as YFSETQ.